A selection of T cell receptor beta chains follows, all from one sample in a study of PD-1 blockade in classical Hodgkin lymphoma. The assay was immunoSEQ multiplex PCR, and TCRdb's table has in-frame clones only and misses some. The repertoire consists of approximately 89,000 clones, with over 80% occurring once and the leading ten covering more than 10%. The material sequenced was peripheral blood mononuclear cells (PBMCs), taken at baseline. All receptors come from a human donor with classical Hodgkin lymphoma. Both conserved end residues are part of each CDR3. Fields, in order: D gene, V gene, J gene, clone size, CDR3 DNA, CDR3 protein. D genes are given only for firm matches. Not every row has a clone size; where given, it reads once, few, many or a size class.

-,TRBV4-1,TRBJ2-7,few,TGCGCCAGCAGAGGGAACTCCTACGAGCAGTACTTC,CASRGNSYEQYF
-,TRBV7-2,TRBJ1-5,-,TGTGCCAGCAGCTTAGTGGGGGCCAGCAATCAGCCCCAGCATTTT,CASSLVGASNQPQHF
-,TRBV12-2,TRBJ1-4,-,TGTGCAAGTCGAAGACCCCCTGGTCGCGGGACAACTAATGAAAAACTGTTTTTT,CASRRPPGRGTTNEKLFF
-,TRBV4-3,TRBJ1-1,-,TGCGCCAGCAGCCAAGATGGGGGATGGGGCGCTTTCTTT,CASSQDGGWGAFF
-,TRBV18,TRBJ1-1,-,TGTGCCAGCTCACTATGGTCGCGGCCCGGGAACACTGAAGCTTTCTTT,CASSLWSRPGNTEAFF
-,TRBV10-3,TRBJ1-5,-,TGTGCCATCAATGGACAACCGACGTCGCCCCAGCATTTT,CAINGQPTSPQHF
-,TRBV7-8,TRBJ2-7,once,TGTGCCAGCAGCAGGTGGACTGGCCCGAACGAGCAGTACTTC,CASSRWTGPNEQYF
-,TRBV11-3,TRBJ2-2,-,TGTGCCAGCAGCCGGGGACAGAACACCGGGGAGCTGTTTTTT,CASSRGQNTGELFF
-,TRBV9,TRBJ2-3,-,TGTGCCAGCAGCGCCCTCGGTGGGCAAGATACGCAGTATTTT,CASSALGGQDTQYF
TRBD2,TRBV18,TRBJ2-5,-,TGTGCCAGCTCACCTGCGGTTCTAGCGGAATTAGGAGAGACCCAGTACTTC,CASSPAVLAELGETQYF
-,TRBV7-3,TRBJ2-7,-,TGTGCCAGCAGCTACGGCAGGGGACAAGAGCAGTACTTC,CASSYGRGQEQYF
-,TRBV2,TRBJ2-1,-,TGTGCCAGCAGTGGATTAGGGGGTTACAATGAGCAGTTCTTC,CASSGLGGYNEQFF
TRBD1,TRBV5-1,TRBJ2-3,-,TGCGCCAGCAGCCCGGGACCGGGACAGGTCACAGATACGCAGTATTTT,CASSPGPGQVTDTQYF